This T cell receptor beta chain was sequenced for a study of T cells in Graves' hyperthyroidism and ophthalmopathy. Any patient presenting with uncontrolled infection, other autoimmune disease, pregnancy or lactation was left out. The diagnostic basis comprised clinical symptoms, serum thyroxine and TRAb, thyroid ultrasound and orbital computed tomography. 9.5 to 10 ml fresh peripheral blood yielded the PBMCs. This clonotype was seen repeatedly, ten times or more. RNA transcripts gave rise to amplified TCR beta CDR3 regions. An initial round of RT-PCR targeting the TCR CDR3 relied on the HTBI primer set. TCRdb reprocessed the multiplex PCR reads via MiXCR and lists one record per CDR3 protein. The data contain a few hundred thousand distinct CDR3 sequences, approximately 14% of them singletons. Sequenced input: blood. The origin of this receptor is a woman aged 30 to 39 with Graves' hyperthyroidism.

CDR3 bases: TGTGCCAGCAGTTTATTAGGCACAGATACGCAGTATTTT. Its protein product is CASSLLGTDTQYF. V gene TRBV7-9 combines with J gene TRBJ2-3; D uncertain. The CDR3 covers 13 residues. Trimming pared 6 bases from V and 1 base from J, leaving 8 bases between. Germline lookup yields CDR1 SEHNR and CDR2 FQNEAQ (reference sequence).